What follows is one T cell receptor beta chain and its context. What it binds is not known. TCRdb analysed the reads with MiXCR anew, one entry per CDR3 protein. The table lists approximately 470,000 distinct CDR3 sequences, under 45% of them singletons. Germline V gene lookup returns CDR1 MNHNS and CDR2 SASEGT. J was trimmed by 4 bases and V by 0 bases; bases with no gene match: 2. This CDR3 comprises 15 residues. The sample comes from a study of T cell repertoires in cytomegalovirus infection. Study context: Through public TCR beta signatures, both CMV infection and matching HLA type were indicated. Study-wide points: Dominant in the ex vivo response were TCR beta clonotypes restricted by HLA-C and specific for CMV.

This TCR was recovered from a human donor in good health (CMV status not recorded). Some clones in this sample may be carry-over from other donors' samples. This rearrangement joins TRBV6-1 to TRBJ2-3; 9 positions match TRBD2. Source: cultured PBMCs, taken from culture after CMV antigen stimulation. The chain's CDR3 is CASSEASGGPDTQYF. The CDR3, as DNA: TGTGCCAGCAGTGAAGCTAGCGGGGGCCCAGATACGCAGTATTTT.